Listed below are T cell receptor beta chains from one sample, sequenced in a study of shared clonotypes between healthy human individuals. The table came from immunoSEQ multiplex PCR; TCRdb's copy has only in-frame clones and leaves some out. Here the sample spans millions of clones, 85% to 95% being singletons. The sample comprised naive CD4+ T cells sorted from blood. The receptors stem from a man younger than 35 in good health. CDR3s leave out the opening cysteine and the closing phenylalanine or tryptophan. The order of the fields is CDR3 protein, J gene, clone size, V gene. Size tells how often a clone was seen (once, few, many) or the class of an expanded clone, and some rows leave it out.

CDR3 protein: ASSTGPTKNYEQY; J gene: TRBJ2-7; clone size: once; V gene: TRBV9
CDR3 protein: AWSALGPAKLF; J gene: TRBJ1-4; clone size: .; V gene: TRBV30
CDR3 protein: ASSIGPEVSSPLH; J gene: TRBJ1-6; clone size: once; V gene: TRBV19
CDR3 protein: ASSLSASQETQY; J gene: TRBJ2-5; clone size: .; V gene: TRBV7-6
CDR3 protein: ASSREQGSSGAEAF; J gene: TRBJ1-1; clone size: .; V gene: TRBV18
CDR3 protein: ASDCPGPLETQY; J gene: TRBJ2-5; clone size: .; V gene: TRBV19
CDR3 protein: ASRLKGNDYGYT; J gene: TRBJ1-2; clone size: .; V gene: TRBV11-2
CDR3 protein: AWSRRGAITNEKLF; J gene: TRBJ1-4; clone size: .; V gene: TRBV30
CDR3 protein: ASSHRTDTGELF; J gene: TRBJ2-2; clone size: .; V gene: TRBV4-1
CDR3 protein: ASSLGGTSANYGYT; J gene: TRBJ1-2; clone size: .; V gene: TRBV28
CDR3 protein: ASSPPRGTEAF; J gene: TRBJ1-1; clone size: .; V gene: TRBV11-2
CDR3 protein: ASSEMAQGPYGYT; J gene: TRBJ1-2; clone size: few; V gene: TRBV27
CDR3 protein: ASSDRQGFDNSPLH; J gene: TRBJ1-6; clone size: .; V gene: TRBV2
CDR3 protein: ASSLVRDSYGYT; J gene: TRBJ1-2; clone size: .; V gene: TRBV5-1
CDR3 protein: ASSYSPGEDTGELF; J gene: TRBJ2-2; clone size: .; V gene: TRBV6-5
CDR3 protein: ASSPPGLANPDTQY; J gene: TRBJ2-3; clone size: .; V gene: TRBV18
CDR3 protein: ASSEDDRVTEAF; J gene: TRBJ1-1; clone size: .; V gene: TRBV6-1
CDR3 protein: ASSERGVPETQY; J gene: TRBJ2-5; clone size: .; V gene: TRBV9
CDR3 protein: SLGQGKSDTQY; J gene: TRBJ2-3; clone size: .; V gene: TRBV29-1
CDR3 protein: AISDPLAGGREQY; J gene: TRBJ2-7; clone size: .; V gene: TRBV10-3
CDR3 protein: ASRIQGGNTEAF; J gene: TRBJ1-1; clone size: many; V gene: TRBV7-9
CDR3 protein: ASSLEQGRTGELF; J gene: TRBJ2-2; clone size: .; V gene: TRBV5-1
CDR3 protein: AISEGAVASGGYT; J gene: TRBJ1-2; clone size: .; V gene: TRBV10-3
CDR3 protein: ASIAGGASGYT; J gene: TRBJ1-2; clone size: .; V gene: TRBV6-5
CDR3 protein: ASSSNYRVDGYT; J gene: TRBJ1-2; clone size: .; V gene: TRBV7-2
CDR3 protein: ASSVEAGVSYEQY; J gene: TRBJ2-7; clone size: .; V gene: TRBV9
CDR3 protein: ASSYSGDRLNSPLH; J gene: TRBJ1-6; clone size: .; V gene: TRBV6-5
CDR3 protein: ASSPQTGSGIAYEQY; J gene: TRBJ2-7; clone size: .; V gene: TRBV19
CDR3 protein: ASSLTGVETGTYEQY; J gene: TRBJ2-7; clone size: .; V gene: TRBV28
CDR3 protein: ASSLFGGGGRQY; J gene: TRBJ2-7; clone size: .; V gene: TRBV28
CDR3 protein: ASSPDRGDYT; J gene: TRBJ1-2; clone size: .; V gene: TRBV5-1
CDR3 protein: ASSVATTGESPLH; J gene: TRBJ1-6; clone size: .; V gene: TRBV9
CDR3 protein: ASSLRGNHEQY; J gene: TRBJ2-7; clone size: .; V gene: TRBV18
CDR3 protein: ASSEGGPEQF; J gene: TRBJ2-1; clone size: .; V gene: TRBV2
CDR3 protein: ASSFPDSMGTEAF; J gene: TRBJ1-1; clone size: .; V gene: TRBV5-6
CDR3 protein: ASSEGGISSTDTQY; J gene: TRBJ2-3; clone size: .; V gene: TRBV2
CDR3 protein: ASSLGTAGNYGYT; J gene: TRBJ1-2; clone size: .; V gene: TRBV11-2
CDR3 protein: ASSRTVSGNTEAF; J gene: TRBJ1-1; clone size: .; V gene: TRBV27
CDR3 protein: ASSAGQPDTQY; J gene: TRBJ2-3; clone size: .; V gene: TRBV7-9
CDR3 protein: ASSLVGTGNEKLF; J gene: TRBJ1-4; clone size: .; V gene: TRBV7-9
CDR3 protein: AISESNGYT; J gene: TRBJ1-2; clone size: .; V gene: TRBV10-3
CDR3 protein: ASSESRGSNSPLH; J gene: TRBJ1-6; clone size: few; V gene: TRBV2
CDR3 protein: ASSPSTPYYGYT; J gene: TRBJ1-2; clone size: once; V gene: TRBV7-9
CDR3 protein: STNTGLTNYGYT; J gene: TRBJ1-2; clone size: .; V gene: TRBV29-1
CDR3 protein: ASSATPSGGNEQY; J gene: TRBJ2-7; clone size: once; V gene: TRBV9
CDR3 protein: ASSFSGTGREKLF; J gene: TRBJ1-4; clone size: .; V gene: TRBV5-1
CDR3 protein: ASGDRYSPLH; J gene: TRBJ1-6; clone size: .; V gene: TRBV6-1
CDR3 protein: ASSISLRGRETQY; J gene: TRBJ2-5; clone size: .; V gene: TRBV19
CDR3 protein: SVTGALNEKLF; J gene: TRBJ1-4; clone size: .; V gene: TRBV29-1
CDR3 protein: ASSERTHENSPLH; J gene: TRBJ1-6; clone size: .; V gene: TRBV10-2
CDR3 protein: ASTATPSTDTQY; J gene: TRBJ2-3; clone size: .; V gene: TRBV9
CDR3 protein: ASSQDPGGNEQF; J gene: TRBJ2-1; clone size: .; V gene: TRBV4-3